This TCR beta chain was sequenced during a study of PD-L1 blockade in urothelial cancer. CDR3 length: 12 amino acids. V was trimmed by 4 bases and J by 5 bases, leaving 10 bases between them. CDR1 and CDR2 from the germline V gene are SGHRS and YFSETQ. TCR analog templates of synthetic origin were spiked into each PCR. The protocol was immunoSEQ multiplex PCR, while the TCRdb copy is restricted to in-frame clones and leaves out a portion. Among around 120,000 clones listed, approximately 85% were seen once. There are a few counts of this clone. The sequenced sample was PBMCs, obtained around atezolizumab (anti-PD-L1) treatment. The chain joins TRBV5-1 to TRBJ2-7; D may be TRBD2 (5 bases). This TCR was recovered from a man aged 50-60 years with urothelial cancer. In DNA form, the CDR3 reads TGCGCCAGCAGCGAGGGTGGGCACGAGCAGTACTTC. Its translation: CASSEGGHEQYF.